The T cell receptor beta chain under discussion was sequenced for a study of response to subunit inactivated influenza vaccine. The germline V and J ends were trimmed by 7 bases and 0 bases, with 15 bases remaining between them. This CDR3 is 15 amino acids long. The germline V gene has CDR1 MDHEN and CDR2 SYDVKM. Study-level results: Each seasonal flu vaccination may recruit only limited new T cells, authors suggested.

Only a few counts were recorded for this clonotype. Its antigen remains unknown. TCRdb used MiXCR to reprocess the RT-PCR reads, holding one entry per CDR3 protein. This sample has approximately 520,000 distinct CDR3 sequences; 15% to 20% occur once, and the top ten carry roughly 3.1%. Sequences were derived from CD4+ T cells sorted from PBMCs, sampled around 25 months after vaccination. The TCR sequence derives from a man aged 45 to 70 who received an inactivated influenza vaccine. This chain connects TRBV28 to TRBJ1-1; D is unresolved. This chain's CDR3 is CASTLGLLMNTEAFF. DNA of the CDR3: TGTGCCAGCACGCTCGGGTTGCTAATGAACACTGAAGCTTTCTTT.